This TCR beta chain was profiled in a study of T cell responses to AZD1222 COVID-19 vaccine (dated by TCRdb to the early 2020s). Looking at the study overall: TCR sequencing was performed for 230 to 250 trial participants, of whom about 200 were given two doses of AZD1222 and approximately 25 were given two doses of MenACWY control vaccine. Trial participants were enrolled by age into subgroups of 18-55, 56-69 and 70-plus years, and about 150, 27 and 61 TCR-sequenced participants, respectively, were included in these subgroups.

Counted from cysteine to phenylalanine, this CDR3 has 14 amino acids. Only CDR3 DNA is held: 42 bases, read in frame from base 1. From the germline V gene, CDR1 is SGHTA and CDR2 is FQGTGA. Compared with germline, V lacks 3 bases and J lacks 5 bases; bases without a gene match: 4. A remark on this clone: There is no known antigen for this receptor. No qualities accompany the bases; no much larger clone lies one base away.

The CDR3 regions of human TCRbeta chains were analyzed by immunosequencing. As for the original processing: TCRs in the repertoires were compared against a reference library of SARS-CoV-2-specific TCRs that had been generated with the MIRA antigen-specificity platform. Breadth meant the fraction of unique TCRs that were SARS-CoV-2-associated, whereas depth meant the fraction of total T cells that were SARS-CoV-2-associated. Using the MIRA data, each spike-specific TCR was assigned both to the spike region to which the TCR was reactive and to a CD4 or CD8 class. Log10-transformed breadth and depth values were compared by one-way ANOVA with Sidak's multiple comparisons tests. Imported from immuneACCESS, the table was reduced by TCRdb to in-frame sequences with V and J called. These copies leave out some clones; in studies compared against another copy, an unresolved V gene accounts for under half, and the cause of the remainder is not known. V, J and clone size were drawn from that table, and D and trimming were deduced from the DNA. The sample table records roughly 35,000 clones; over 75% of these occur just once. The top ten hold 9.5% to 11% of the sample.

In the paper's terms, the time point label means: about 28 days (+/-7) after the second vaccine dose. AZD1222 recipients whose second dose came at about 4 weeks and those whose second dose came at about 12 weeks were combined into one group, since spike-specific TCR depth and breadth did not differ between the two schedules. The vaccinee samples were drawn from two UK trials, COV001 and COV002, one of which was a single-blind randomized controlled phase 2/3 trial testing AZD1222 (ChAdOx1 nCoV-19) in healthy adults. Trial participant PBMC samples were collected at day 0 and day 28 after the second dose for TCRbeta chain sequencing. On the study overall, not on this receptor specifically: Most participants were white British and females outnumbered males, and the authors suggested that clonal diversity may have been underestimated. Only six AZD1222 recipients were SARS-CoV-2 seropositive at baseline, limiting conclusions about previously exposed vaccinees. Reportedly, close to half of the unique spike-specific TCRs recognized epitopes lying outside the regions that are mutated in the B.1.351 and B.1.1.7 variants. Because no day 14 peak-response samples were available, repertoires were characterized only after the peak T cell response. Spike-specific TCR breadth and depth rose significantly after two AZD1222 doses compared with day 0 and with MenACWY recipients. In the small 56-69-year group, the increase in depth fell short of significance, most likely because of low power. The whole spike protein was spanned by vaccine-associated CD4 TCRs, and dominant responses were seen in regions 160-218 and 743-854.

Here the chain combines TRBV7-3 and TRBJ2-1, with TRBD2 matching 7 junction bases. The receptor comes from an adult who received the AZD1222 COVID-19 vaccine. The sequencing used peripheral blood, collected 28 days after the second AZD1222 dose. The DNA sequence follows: TGTGCCAGCAGCTTGACCAGCGGGAACAATGAGCAGTTCTTC. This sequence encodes CASSLTSGNNEQFF.